These 15 T cell receptor beta chains originate from one sample sequenced in a study of blood T cell repertoires in COVID-19. Assay used: immunoSEQ multiplex PCR; TCRdb lists only in-frame clones, some missing. The sample has roughly 150,000 clones; about 80% are singletons. Sequencing was performed on peripheral blood. These receptors were collected from a woman of 80 years or more with acute or convalescent COVID-19.

The chain links TRBV3-1 (or the pseudogene TRBV3-2) to TRBJ1-2, with D hard to call. V lost 5 bases and J 8 bases, leaving 21 bases between the germline ends. This CDR3 region has 15 residues. From germline, CDR1 is LGHDT and CDR2 YNNKEL (reference sequence). CDR3 loop: CASSSQGWAGSGYTF. For the CDR3, the DNA is TGTGCCAGCAGCTCTCAAGGCTGGGCTGGGAGCGGCTACACCTTC.

This chain connects TRBV5-1 to TRBJ1-2; D may be TRBD1 (6 bases). The CDR3 has 13 residues. Looked up from germline, CDR1 is SGHRS and CDR2 is YFSETQ. V was cut by 2 bases and J by 6 bases, with 11 bases left in between. This CDR3 reads CASSFTGFDGYTF. The CDR3 nucleotides read TGCGCCAGCAGCTTTACAGGGTTTGATGGCTACACCTTC. The full variable domain, rest sourced from reference TRBV5-1 and TRBJ1-2, is KAGVTQTPRYLIKTRGQQVTLSCSPISGHRSVSWYQQTPGQGLQFLFEYFSETQRNKGNFPGRFSGRQFSNSRSEMNVSTLELGDSALYLCASSFTGFDGYTFGSGTRLTVV.

The chain joins TRBV19 to TRBJ2-1; the match to TRBD2 covers 7 bases. The junction had 15 bases not matched to a gene; V was cut back by 10 bases and J by 9 bases. Germline V gives CDR1 LNHDA, CDR2 SQIVND (reference sequence). This CDR3 region has 14 residues. Written as DNA, the CDR3 is TGTGCCACCCTCTCGAGAGCGGGAAATCGTGAGCAGTTCTTC. Translating gives CATLSRAGNREQFF.

The rearrangement joins TRBV19 to TRBJ1-1; a weak D match, TRBD1 (6 bases). Germline V gene data show CDR1 as LNHDA and CDR2 as SQIVND (reference sequence). CDR3 size: 13 residues. The V and J ends lost 5 bases and 5 bases respectively, with 12 bases between them. In DNA form, the CDR3 reads TGTGCCAGTAGTGAGGGGGAAATAACTGAAGCTTTCTTT. Its protein is CASSEGEITEAFF.

The rearrangement joins TRBV6-2 or TRBV6-3 to TRBJ2-3, with 13 nucleotides matching TRBD2. In germline, CDR1 is MNHEY, CDR2 SVGEGT. V gave up 4 bases and J gave up 5 bases; unmatched junction bases: 9. The CDR3 covers 17 residues. The CDR3 loop reads CASSFRTSGSYQDTQYF. In nucleotides, the CDR3 is TGTGCCAGCAGTTTCCGGACTAGCGGGAGCTACCAAGATACGCAGTATTTT.

The CDR3 DNA sequence: TGTGCCAGCAGTGAAGCGCTTAGGGGATCGGGCGAGCAGTACTTC. Translation: CASSEALRGSGEQYF. The chain employs TRBV2 and TRBJ2-7, with D possibly TRBD1 on 5 matching bases. This CDR3 has 15 residues. The V end was cut by 0 bases, the J end by 6 bases, with 15 bases between. Germline V CDR1 and CDR2: SNHLY, FYNNEI. Using reference TRBV2 and TRBJ2-7 for the parts outside the CDR3, the full variable domain is EPEVTQTPSHQVTQMGQEVILRCVPISNHLYFYWYRQILGQKVEFLVSFYNNEISEKSEIFDDQFSVERPDGSNFTLKIRSTKLEDSAMYFCASSEALRGSGEQYFGPGTRLTVT.

The chain employs TRBV7-2 and TRBJ1-5, with 7 nucleotides matching TRBD1. Germline trimming cut 7 bases from V and 6 bases from J; bases unmatched to any gene: 3. CDR1 is SGHTA, CDR2 FQGNSA, per germline. The CDR3 contains 12 residues. The CDR3 DNA reads as TGTGCCAGCACCACAGGGGCTCAGCCCCAGCATTTT. Protein: CASTTGAQPQHF.

The chain has TRBV7-8 and TRBJ2-2; 9 bases are a match to TRBD2. Per the germline V gene, CDR1 is SGHVS and CDR2 is FQNEAQ. The CDR3 runs 20 residues. After removal of 4 bases from V and 4 bases from J, the junction contained 19 bases not matched to a gene. The CDR3 is CASSSYSWASGTSGTGELFF. Here the CDR3 DNA reads TGTGCCAGCAGCTCTTACTCTTGGGCTAGCGGGACATCAGGCACCGGGGAGCTGTTTTTT.

This chain uses TRBV19 with TRBJ2-5; 12 nucleotides line up with TRBD1. The ends lost 6 bases at V and 1 base at J; junction bases unmatched: 6. CDR3 length equals 16 residues. In germline, CDR1 is LNHDA, CDR2 SQIVND (reference sequence). The CDR3 loop is CASSSGTGGLQETQYF. CDR3 coding DNA: TGTGCCAGTAGCTCCGGGACAGGGGGCCTCCAAGAGACCCAGTACTTC.

The chain recombines TRBV6-5 with TRBJ2-5, with 7 bases matching TRBD1. The CDR3 has 14 amino acids. Germline CDR1 reads MNHEY; CDR2 reads SVGAGI. Unmatched junction bases numbered 7, after V lost 5 bases and J lost 4 bases. CDR3 residues: CASSPGQLGETQYF. DNA for the CDR3: TGTGCCAGCAGTCCGGGACAGTTAGGAGAGACCCAGTACTTC.

The CDR3 DNA follows: TGTGCCAGCTCACCACTCCAGGTGCGACAGCCCCAGCATTTT. Its protein is CASSPLQVRQPQHF. The chain links TRBV18 to TRBJ1-5; the D is unclear. The CDR3 loop spans 14 amino acids. The germline V gene has CDR1 KGHSH and CDR2 LQKENI. Trimming stripped 1 base from V and 7 bases from J, with 11 bases between.

The rearrangement uses TRBV7-3 and TRBJ2-7; no clear D. This CDR3 spans 15 amino acids. Germline-derived CDR1 and CDR2 are SGHTA and FQGTGA. Trimming took off 2 bases at V and 7 bases at J, with 18 bases between the two ends. CDR3 loop: CASSLQSVGIREQYF. The CDR3, as DNA: TGTGCCAGCAGCTTACAGTCGGTCGGAATCAGGGAGCAGTACTTC. The variable domain in full, with the rest retrieved from reference TRBV7-3 and TRBJ2-7, is GAGVSQTPSNKVTEKGKYVELRCDPISGHTALYWYRQSLGQGPEFLIYFQGTGAADDSGLPNDRFFAVRPEGSVSTLKIQRTERGDSAVYLCASSLQSVGIREQYFGPGTRLTVT.

The chain uses TRBV4-1 and TRBJ2-5; a possible D gene is TRBD2 (5 bases). Per the germline V gene, CDR1 is MGHRA and CDR2 is YSYEKL. The length of the CDR3 is 14 residues. Trimming cost V 1 base and J 4 bases, with 10 bases left between them. The CDR3 spells CASSQGGMGETQYF. CDR3 nucleotides: TGCGCCAGCAGCCAAGGAGGGATGGGAGAGACCCAGTACTTC.

The CDR3 here is CASSFRTGTSYTF. The DNA for the CDR3 is TGTGCCAGCAGTTTTCGGACAGGGACAAGCTACACCTTC. V gene TRBV6-2 or TRBV6-3 combines with J gene TRBJ1-2; TRBD1 aligns across 8 bases. The CDR3 extends over 13 amino acids. After removal of 4 bases from V and 9 bases from J, the junction contained 7 bases not matched to a gene. Germline V gene sequence: CDR1 MNHEY, CDR2 SVGEGT.

V is TRBV3-1 (or the pseudogene TRBV3-2) and J is TRBJ2-2; 12 bases are a match to TRBD2. J lost 7 bases, V lost 7 bases, and 4 bases had no gene match. Germline loops: CDR1 LGHDT, CDR2 YNNKEL (reference sequence). CDR3 length equals 14 residues. CDR3 sequence reads: CASNLAGGNGELFF. The CDR3 DNA follows: TGTGCCAGCAACCTAGCGGGGGGGAACGGGGAGCTGTTTTTT.